This T cell receptor beta chain was observed in a study of preoperative IRX-2 immunotherapy in early breast cancer. Profiling relied on immunoSEQ multiplex PCR, and the TCRdb table lists in-frame clones only, not all of them. The data show roughly 43,000 clones, about 95% seen once. Trimming took off 5 bases at V and 4 bases at J, with 12 bases between the two ends. The CDR3 is 14 amino acids. Germline V gene sequence: CDR1 MNHNS, CDR2 SASEGT. Treatment of the sample: preoperative locoregional IRX-2 cytokine immunotherapy. Patients received preoperative, locoregional IRX-2 cytokine immunotherapy in a phase Ib study.

The chain joins TRBV6-1 to TRBJ1-5, with D unclear. The receptor's source is a human donor with breast cancer. The sample consisted of tumor tissue, taken after IRX-2 immunotherapy. The chain's CDR3 is CASSKTGSNQPQHF. The CDR3, as DNA: TGTGCCAGCAGTAAAACGGGGAGTAATCAGCCCCAGCATTTT.